The TCR beta chain under discussion was sequenced for a study of Tregs in tolerant kidney transplant recipients. Study observations and caveats: Biological reproducibility was not directly addressed, but technical replication error appeared minimal.

Libraries were prepared by immunoSEQ multiplex PCR; TCRdb keeps only in-frame clonotypes and omits some of them. The sample records around 78,000 clones, around 93% being singletons. This CDR3 contains 13 residues. Germline V lookup: CDR1 SGHRS, CDR2 YFSETQ. Worth noting for this clone: Its specificity is unknown.

Sequences were derived from Tregs from blood, sampled before the transplant. This receptor was identified in a human donor who received a combined kidney and bone marrow transplant. The chain uses TRBV5-1 and TRBJ2-5; 8 bases align to TRBD1. Gene TRBJ2-7 matches the end of the DNA better, so the J call may be wrong. The CDR3 sequence is CASSHRQGYEQYF. The DNA of the CDR3 is TGCGCCAGCAGCCATCGACAGGGGTACGAGCAGTACTTC.